This TCR beta chain is from a study of cytomegalovirus exposure and HLA in healthy donors. As for the study in general: Inside one of the first data releases sat around 85 million unique TCRs taken from HLA-typed donors.

This CDR3 has 14 residues. The germline V gene encodes CDR1 SGDLS and CDR2 YYNGEE. Trimming left V 0 bases short and J 6 bases short, with 12 bases between. Vbeta (60) and Jbeta (13) primers were used in the PCR. Sequenced by immunoSEQ multiplex PCR; TCRdb stores in-frame clones only, minus some. This table holds approximately 90,000 clones, 76% found once. Study-level findings and limits: The dataset shows that most TCR sequences were rare, while some public TCRs occurred in many donors.

Of note for this clone: Antigen unknown.

The receptor's source is a male donor in good health and CMV-seronegative. This chain joins TRBV9 and TRBJ1-2; weak D call: TRBD1 (6 bases). Specimen: PBMCs. The CDR3 here is CASSVEQGMDGYTF. The CDR3 nucleotides are TGTGCCAGCAGCGTAGAACAGGGAATGGATGGCTACACCTTC.